This TCR beta chain stems from a study of control samples from healthy donors and cancer patients. V was shortened by 4 bases and J by 2 bases, with 13 bases between the two germline ends. CDR3 size: 14 residues. Per the germline V gene, CDR1 is SGHKS and CDR2 is YYEKEE (reference sequence). Clones were read by immunoSEQ multiplex PCR, and TCRdb kept only the in-frame ones, dropping some. Of approximately 150,000 clones listed, approximately 94% were seen once; the top ten hold 12% to 15%. The specimen sequenced was PBMCs. This TCR came from a man in his 60s with colorectal cancer. The chain has TRBV5-5 and TRBJ2-7; unclear D gene. The CDR3 here is CASSLREVPYEQYF. As DNA, the CDR3 is TGTGCCAGCAGCCTTCGAGAGGTTCCCTACGAGCAGTACTTC.